This T cell receptor beta chain was documented in a study of blood T cell repertoires in COVID-19. This CDR3 has 15 residues. Trimming pared 8 bases from V and 0 bases from J, leaving 16 bases between. Germline loops: CDR1 LNHDA, CDR2 SQIVND (reference sequence). Sequencing used immunoSEQ multiplex PCR; TCRdb keeps in-frame clones, though not all of them. In the table there are some 44,000 clones, roughly nine tenths of which are singletons. This clone was picked up one time. The sequencing sample was made of peripheral blood. The chain has TRBV19 and TRBJ1-2, with D possibly TRBD1 on 6 matching bases. This receptor was taken from a man aged 50 or older with active COVID-19. The CDR3 region has the DNA TGTGCCAGTCGGTATAAGGACAGATCTAACTATGGCTACACCTTC. Amino acid sequence: CASRYKDRSNYGYTF.